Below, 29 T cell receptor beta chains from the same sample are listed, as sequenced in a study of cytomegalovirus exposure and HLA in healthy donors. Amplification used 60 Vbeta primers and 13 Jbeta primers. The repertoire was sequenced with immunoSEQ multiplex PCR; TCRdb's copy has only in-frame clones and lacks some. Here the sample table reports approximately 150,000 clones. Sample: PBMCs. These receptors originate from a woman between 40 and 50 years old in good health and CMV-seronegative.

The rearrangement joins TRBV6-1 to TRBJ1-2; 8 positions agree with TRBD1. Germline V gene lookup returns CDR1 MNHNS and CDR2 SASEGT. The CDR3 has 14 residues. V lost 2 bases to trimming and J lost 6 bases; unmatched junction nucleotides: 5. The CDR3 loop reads CASSERQGANGYTF. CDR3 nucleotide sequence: TGTGCCAGCAGTGAACGGCAGGGGGCGAATGGCTACACCTTC.

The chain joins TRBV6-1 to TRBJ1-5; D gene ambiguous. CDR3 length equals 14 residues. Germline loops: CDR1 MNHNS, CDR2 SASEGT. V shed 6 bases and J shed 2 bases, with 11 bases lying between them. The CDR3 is CASSGNMGNQPQHF. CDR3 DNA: TGTGCCAGCAGCGGGAACATGGGCAATCAGCCCCAGCATTTT.

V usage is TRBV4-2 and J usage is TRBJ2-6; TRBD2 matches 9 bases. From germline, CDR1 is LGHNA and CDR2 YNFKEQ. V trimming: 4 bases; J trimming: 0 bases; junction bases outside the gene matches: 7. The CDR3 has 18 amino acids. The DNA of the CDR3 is TGTGCCAGCAGCCGGGAGCGGGGGGCAAGCTCTGGGGCCAACGTCCTGACTTTC. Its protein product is CASSRERGASSGANVLTF.

The CDR3 DNA reads TGTGCCAGCAGCGAAGGGACAGGGGCGTTATACGAGCAGTACTTC. It specifies CASSEGTGALYEQYF. The V and J genes are TRBV7-2 and TRBJ2-7; TRBD1 agrees at 10 bases. The junction had 8 bases not matched to a gene; V was cut back by 5 bases and J by 4 bases. Germline loops: CDR1 SGHTA, CDR2 FQGNSA. This CDR3 comprises 15 residues.

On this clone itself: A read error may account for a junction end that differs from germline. CDR3 nucleotide sequence: TGTGCTAGCAGCCTAACTAGCGGGGGCTCCTACAATGAGCAGTTCTTC. Protein sequence: CASSLTSGGSYNEQFF. The chain has TRBV7-7 and TRBJ2-1; TRBD2 agrees at 11 bases. The germline V gene encodes CDR1 SSHAT and CDR2 FNYEAQ (reference sequence). The CDR3 totals 16 residues.

The CDR3 region has the DNA TGTGCCAGCAGCCTCGTCGGAGGAGACGAGCAGTACTTC. It yields the protein CASSLVGGDEQYF. V and J are TRBV11-2 and TRBJ2-5, with D maybe TRBD2 (5 bases). Near its end, the DNA agrees better with TRBJ2-7, so the J call may be wrong. The CDR3 runs 13 residues. CDR1 SGHAT and CDR2 FQNNGV come from the germline V gene.

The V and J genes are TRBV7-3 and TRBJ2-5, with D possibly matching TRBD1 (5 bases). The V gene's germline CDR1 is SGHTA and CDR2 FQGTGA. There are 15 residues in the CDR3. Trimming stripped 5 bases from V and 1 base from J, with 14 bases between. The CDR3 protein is CASSLGADGQETQYF. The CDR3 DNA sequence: TGTGCCAGCAGCCTAGGGGCGGACGGCCAAGAGACCCAGTACTTC.

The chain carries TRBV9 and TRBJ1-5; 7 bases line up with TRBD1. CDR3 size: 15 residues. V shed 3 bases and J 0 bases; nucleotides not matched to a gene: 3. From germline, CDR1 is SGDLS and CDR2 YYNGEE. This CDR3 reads CASSAGQYSNQPQHF. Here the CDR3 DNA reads TGTGCCAGCAGCGCGGGACAGTATAGCAATCAGCCCCAGCATTTT.

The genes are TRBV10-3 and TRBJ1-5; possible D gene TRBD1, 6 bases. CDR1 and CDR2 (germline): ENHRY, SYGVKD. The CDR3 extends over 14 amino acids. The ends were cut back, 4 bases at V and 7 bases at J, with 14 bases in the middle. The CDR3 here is CAISGGGPIQPQHF. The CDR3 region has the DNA TGTGCCATCAGTGGGGGGGGGCCAATCCAGCCCCAGCATTTT.

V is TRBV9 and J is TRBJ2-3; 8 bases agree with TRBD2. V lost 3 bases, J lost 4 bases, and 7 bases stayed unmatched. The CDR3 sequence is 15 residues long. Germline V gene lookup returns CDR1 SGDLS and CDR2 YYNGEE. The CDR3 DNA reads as TGTGCCAGCAGCGGCCCCCGGGGGGGAGCAGATACGCAGTATTTT. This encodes CASSGPRGGADTQYF.

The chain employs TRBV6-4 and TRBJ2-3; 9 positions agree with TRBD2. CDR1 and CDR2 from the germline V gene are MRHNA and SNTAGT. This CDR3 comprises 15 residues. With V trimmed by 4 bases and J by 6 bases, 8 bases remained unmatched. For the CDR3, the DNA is TGTGCCAGCAGTGCGCGCGGGGGGGCCGCGGATACGCAGTATTTT. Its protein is CASSARGGAADTQYF.

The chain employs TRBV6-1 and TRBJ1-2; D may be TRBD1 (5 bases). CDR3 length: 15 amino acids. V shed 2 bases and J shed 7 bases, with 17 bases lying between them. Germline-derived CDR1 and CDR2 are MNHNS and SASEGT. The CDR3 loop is CASSEISGTSPGYTF. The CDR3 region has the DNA TGTGCCAGCAGTGAAATTTCGGGGACTTCGCCTGGCTACACCTTC.

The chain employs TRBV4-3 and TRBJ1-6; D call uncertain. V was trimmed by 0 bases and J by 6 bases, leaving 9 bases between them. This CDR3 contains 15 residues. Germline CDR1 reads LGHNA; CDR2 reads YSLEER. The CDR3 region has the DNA TGCGCCAGCAGCCAAGAGGCCCTCCTTAATTCACCCCTCCACTTT. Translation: CASSQEALLNSPLHF.

The CDR3 nucleotides are TGTGCCAGTCGAGCTTACAGGGCCGAGGCCGGGGAGCTGTTTTTT. Encoded protein: CASRAYRAEAGELFF. V and J are TRBV19 and TRBJ2-2; D might be TRBD1 (6 bases). Germline CDR1 LNHDA, CDR2 SQIVND (reference sequence). The CDR3 length is 15 residues. V was cut by 8 bases and J by 6 bases, with 19 bases left in between.

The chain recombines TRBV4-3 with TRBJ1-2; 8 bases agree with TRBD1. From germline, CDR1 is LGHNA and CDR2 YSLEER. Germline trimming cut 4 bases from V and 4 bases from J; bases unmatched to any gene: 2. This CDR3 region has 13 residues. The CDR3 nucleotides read TGCGCCAGCAGCCGTGACAGGGGCTATGGCTACACCTTC. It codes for CASSRDRGYGYTF.

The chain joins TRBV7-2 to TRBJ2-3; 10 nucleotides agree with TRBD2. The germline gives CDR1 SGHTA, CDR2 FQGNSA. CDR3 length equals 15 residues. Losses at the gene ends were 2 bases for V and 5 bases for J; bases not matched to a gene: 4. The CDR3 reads CASSLFTSGVDTQYF. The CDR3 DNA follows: TGTGCCAGCAGCTTATTCACTAGCGGGGTAGATACGCAGTATTTT.

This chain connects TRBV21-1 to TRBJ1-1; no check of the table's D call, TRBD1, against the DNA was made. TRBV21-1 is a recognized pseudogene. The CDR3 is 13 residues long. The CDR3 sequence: CASSLRGLSEAFF. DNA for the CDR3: TGTGCCAGCAGCCTCAGGGGATTGAGTGAAGCTTTCTTT.

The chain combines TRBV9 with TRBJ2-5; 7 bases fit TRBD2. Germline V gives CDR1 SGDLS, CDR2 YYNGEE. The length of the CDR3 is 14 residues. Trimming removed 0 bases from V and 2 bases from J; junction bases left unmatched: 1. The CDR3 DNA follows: TGTGCCAGCAGCGTAGAGGGACTACAAGAGACCCAGTACTTC. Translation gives CASSVEGLQETQYF.

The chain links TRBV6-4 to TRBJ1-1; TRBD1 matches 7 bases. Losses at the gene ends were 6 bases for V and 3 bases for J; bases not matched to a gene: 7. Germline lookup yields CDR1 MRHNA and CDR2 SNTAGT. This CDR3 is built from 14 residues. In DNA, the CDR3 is TGTGCCAGCAGGGAACACAGGGGTGACACTGAAGCTTTCTTT. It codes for CASREHRGDTEAFF.

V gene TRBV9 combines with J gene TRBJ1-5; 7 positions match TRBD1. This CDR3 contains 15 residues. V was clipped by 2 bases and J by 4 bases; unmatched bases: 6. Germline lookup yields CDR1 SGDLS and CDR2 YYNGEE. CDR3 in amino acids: CASSVTGTENQPQHF. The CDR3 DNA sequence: TGTGCCAGCAGCGTCACCGGGACAGAGAATCAGCCCCAGCATTTT.

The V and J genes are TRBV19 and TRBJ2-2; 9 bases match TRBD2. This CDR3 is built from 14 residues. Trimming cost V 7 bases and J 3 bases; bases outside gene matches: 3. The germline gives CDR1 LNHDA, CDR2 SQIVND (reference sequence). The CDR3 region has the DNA TGTGCCAGTACTGCGGGGGGGTACACCGGGGAGCTGTTTTTT. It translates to CASTAGGYTGELFF.

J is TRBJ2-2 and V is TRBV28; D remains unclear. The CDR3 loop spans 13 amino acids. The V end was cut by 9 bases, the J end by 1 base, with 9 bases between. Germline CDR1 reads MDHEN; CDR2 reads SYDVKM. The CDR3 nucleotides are TGTGCCAGTTTGTCACAGAACACCGGGGAGCTGTTTTTT. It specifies CASLSQNTGELFF.

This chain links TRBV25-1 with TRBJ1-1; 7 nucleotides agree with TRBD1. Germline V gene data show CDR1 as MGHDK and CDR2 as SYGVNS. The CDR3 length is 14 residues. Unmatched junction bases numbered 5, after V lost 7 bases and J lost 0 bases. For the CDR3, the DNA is TGTGCCAGCAAAACGGGACAGATGAACACTGAAGCTTTCTTT. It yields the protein CASKTGQMNTEAFF.

CDR3 region: CASSLVGTSGREQFF. CDR3 DNA: TGTGCCAGCAGCTTAGTTGGGACTAGCGGTAGGGAGCAGTTCTTC. This rearrangement joins TRBV7-2 to TRBJ2-1; TRBD2 matches at 11 bases. The CDR3 loop spans 15 amino acids. Looked up from germline, CDR1 is SGHTA and CDR2 is FQGNSA. V dropped 1 base and J dropped 10; count of bases not matched to a gene: 6.

The CDR3 sequence is CASSFRRGHQETQYF. The DNA for the CDR3 is TGTGCCAGCAGCTTCCGGAGGGGCCACCAAGAGACCCAGTACTTC. The chain recombines TRBV7-2 with TRBJ2-5; weak D call: TRBD2 (6 bases). Trimming pared 3 bases from V and 0 bases from J, leaving 11 bases between. This CDR3 spans 15 amino acids. Looked up from germline, CDR1 is SGHTA and CDR2 is FQGNSA.

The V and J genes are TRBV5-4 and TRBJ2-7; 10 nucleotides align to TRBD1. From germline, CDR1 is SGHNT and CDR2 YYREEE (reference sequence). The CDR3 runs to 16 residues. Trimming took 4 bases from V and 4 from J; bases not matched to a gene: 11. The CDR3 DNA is TGTGCCAGCAGCCGCCGGGACAGGGGAATGAGATACGAGCAGTACGTC. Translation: CASSRRDRGMRYEQYV.

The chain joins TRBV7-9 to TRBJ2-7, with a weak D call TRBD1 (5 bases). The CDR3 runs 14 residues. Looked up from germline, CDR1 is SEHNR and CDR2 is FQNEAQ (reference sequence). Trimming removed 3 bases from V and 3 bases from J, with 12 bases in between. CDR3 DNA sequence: TGTGCCAGCAGCTTGCCCAGGGTAAGCTACGAGCAGTACTTC. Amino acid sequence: CASSLPRVSYEQYF.

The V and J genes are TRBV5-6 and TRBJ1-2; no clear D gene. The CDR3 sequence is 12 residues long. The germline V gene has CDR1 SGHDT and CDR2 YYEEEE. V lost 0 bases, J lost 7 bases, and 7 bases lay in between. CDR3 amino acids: CASSLGARGYTF. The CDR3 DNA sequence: TGTGCCAGCAGCTTGGGCGCTCGTGGCTACACCTTC.

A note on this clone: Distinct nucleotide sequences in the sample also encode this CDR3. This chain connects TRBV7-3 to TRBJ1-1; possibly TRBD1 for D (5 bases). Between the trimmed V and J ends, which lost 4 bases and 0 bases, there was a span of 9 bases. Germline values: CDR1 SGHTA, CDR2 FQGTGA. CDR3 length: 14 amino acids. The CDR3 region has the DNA TGTGCCAGCAGCTCCCAGGGATTGAACACTGAAGCTTTCTTT. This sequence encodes CASSSQGLNTEAFF.